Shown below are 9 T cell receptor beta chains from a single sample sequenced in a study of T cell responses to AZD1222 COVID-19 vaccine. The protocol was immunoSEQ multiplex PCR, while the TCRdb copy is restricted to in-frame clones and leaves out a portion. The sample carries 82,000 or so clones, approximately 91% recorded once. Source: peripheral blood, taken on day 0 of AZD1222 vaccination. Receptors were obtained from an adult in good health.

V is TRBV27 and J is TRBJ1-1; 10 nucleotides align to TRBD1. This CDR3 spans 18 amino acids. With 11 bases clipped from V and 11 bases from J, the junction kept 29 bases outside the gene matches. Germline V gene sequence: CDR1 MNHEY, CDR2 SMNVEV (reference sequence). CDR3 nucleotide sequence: TGTGCCCAACAGGACAGGGGGACAAAAGGGGTTCCGGTCTATAGGGCTTTCTTT. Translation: CAQQDRGTKGVPVYRAFF.

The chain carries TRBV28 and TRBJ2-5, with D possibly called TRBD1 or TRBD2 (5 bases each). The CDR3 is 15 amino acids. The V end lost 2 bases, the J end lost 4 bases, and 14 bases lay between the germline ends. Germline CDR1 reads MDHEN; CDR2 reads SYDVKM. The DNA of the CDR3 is TGTGCCAGCAGTTTAGGGCAGAGGGGCTCAGAGACCCAGTACTTC. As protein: CASSLGQRGSETQYF.

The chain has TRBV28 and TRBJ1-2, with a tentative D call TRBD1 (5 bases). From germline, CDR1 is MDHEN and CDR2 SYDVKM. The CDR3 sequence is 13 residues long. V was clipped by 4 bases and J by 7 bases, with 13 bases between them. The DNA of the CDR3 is TGTGCCAGCAGTTCCGGCAGGGCCATTGGCTACACCTTC. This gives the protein CASSSGRAIGYTF.

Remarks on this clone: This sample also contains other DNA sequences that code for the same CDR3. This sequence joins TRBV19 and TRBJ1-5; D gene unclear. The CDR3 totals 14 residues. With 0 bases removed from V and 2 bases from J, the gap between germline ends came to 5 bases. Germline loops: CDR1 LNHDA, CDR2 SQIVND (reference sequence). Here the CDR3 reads CASSIDPGNQPQHF. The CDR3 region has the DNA TGTGCCAGTAGTATAGACCCGGGCAATCAGCCCCAGCATTTT. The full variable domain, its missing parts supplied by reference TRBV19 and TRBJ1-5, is DGGITQSPKYLFRKEGQNVTLSCEQNLNHDAMYWYRQDPGQGLRLIYYSQIVNDFQKGDIAEGYSVSREKKESFPLTVTSAQKNPTAFYLCASSIDPGNQPQHFGDGTRLSIL.

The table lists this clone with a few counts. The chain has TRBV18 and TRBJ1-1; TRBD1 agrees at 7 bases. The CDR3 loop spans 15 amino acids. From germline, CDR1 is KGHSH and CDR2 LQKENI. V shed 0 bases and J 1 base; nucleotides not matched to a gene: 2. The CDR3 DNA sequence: TGTGCCAGCTCACCACCGTCAGGGGGGAACACTGAAGCTTTCTTT. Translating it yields CASSPPSGGNTEAFF.

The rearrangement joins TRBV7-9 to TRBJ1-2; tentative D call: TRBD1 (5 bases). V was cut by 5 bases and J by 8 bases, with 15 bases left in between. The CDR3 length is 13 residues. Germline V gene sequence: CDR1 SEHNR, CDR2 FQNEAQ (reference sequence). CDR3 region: CASSRGWDGGYTF. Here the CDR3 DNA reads TGTGCCAGCAGCCGGGGGTGGGACGGAGGCTACACCTTC.

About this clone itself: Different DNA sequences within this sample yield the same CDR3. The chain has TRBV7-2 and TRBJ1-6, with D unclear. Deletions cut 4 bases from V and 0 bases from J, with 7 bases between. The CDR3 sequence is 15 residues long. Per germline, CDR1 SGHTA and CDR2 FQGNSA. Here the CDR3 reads CASSSPGSYNSPLHF. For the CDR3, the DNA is TGTGCCAGCAGCTCTCCCGGCTCCTATAATTCACCCCTCCACTTT.

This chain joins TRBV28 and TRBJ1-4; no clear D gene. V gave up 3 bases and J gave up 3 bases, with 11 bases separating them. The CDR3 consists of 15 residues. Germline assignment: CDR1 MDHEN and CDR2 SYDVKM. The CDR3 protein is CASSLMEVANEKLFF. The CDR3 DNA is TGTGCCAGCAGTTTGATGGAGGTAGCTAATGAAAAACTGTTTTTT.

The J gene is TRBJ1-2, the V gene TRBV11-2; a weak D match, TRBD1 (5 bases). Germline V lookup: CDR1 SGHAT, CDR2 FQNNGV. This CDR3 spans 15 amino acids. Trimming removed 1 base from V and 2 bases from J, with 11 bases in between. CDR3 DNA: TGTGCCAGCAGCTTAGGAGCGGCAGGGAACTATGGCTACACCTTC. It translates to CASSLGAAGNYGYTF.